The source of this TCR beta chain is a study of blood T cell repertoires in COVID-19. Study context: The study drew acute and convalescent COVID-19 samples from the United States, Italy and Spain.

Germline V gives CDR1 SGHRS, CDR2 YFSETQ. Deletions cut 1 base from V and 1 base from J, with 9 bases between. The CDR3 is 15 amino acids. The table came from immunoSEQ multiplex PCR; TCRdb's copy has only in-frame clones and leaves some out. The table includes around 250,000 clones, roughly 88% detected once. The cohort comprised adults aged about 18 to 89 years residing in about two dozen US areas. A case of COVID-19 had been met by exposed participants within 2 weeks before study entry. The chain combines TRBV5-1 with TRBJ1-3, with unresolved D. Sequenced material: PBMCs or T cells enriched from blood (not recorded which). The sequence came from a woman aged 40 to 49 who had been exposed to COVID-19. CDR3 nucleotides: TGCGCCAGCAGCTTGAACGGTGGTTCTGGAAACACCATATATTTT. The encoded protein is CASSLNGGSGNTIYF.